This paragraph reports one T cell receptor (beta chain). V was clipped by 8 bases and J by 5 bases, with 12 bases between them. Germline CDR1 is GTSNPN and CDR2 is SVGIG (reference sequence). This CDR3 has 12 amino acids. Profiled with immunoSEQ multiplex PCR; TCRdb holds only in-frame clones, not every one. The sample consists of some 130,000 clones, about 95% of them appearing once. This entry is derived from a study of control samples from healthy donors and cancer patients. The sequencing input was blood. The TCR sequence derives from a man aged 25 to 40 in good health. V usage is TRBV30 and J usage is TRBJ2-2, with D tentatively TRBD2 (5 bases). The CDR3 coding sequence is TGTGCCGTCCTAGCAGCGACCGGGGAGCTGTTTTTT. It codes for CAVLAATGELFF.